The 12 T cell receptor beta chains reported below all come from one sample, sequenced in a study of patients and donors after allogeneic stem cell transplantation. TCRdb ran MiXCR on the RT-PCR reads and lists one entry per CDR3 protein. The sample lists roughly 940,000 distinct CDR3 sequences, roughly 18% occurring once. Sequenced material: blood, either unsorted or a sorted T cell fraction (not recorded which). The receptors stem from a human donor who was either an allogeneic HSCT recipient or a stem cell or donor lymphocyte infusion donor (not recorded which). It is not recorded whose cells these are; they may come from a transplant donor.

This clonotype has just a few counts. This chain links TRBV5-1 with TRBJ2-1, with TRBD2 matching 9 bases. This CDR3 spans 16 amino acids. J lost 1 base, V lost 2 bases, and 4 bases had no gene match. The V gene's germline CDR1 is SGHRS and CDR2 YFSETQ. CDR3 region: CASSFLTSGSYNEQFF. The DNA for the CDR3 is TGCGCCAGCAGCTTCCTGACTAGCGGTTCCTACAATGAGCAGTTCTTC.

The rearrangement uses TRBV7-9 and TRBJ2-5; TRBD2 is a possible D gene (5 bases). From germline, CDR1 is SEHNR and CDR2 FQNEAQ (reference sequence). Trimming removed 7 bases from V and 5 bases from J, with 14 bases in between. The CDR3 has 13 amino acids. The CDR3 loop is CASTRLPGETQYF. The DNA of the CDR3 is TGTGCCAGCACACGACTACCGGGGGAGACCCAGTACTTC.

This clonotype was observed a handful of times. The chain has TRBV28 and TRBJ2-7, with D perhaps given as TRBD1 or TRBD2 (5 bases each). Trimming took 7 bases from V and 2 from J, leaving 18 bases between them. Germline V gene lookup returns CDR1 MDHEN and CDR2 SYDVKM. This CDR3 comprises 15 residues. CDR3 loop: CASTIRDGRTYEQYF. CDR3 in DNA: TGTGCCAGCACTATTAGGGACGGAAGAACCTACGAGCAGTACTTC.

Ten or more counts support this clonotype. This chain links TRBV20-1 with TRBJ1-5; D gene uncertain. The CDR3 length is 12 residues. The V end was cut by 3 bases, the J end by 1 base, with 4 bases between. Germline CDR1 is DFQATT and CDR2 is SNEGSKA (reference sequence). The chain's CDR3 is CSASPSNQPQHF. For the CDR3, the DNA is TGCAGTGCTAGTCCCAGCAATCAGCCCCAGCATTTT.

This clonotype was counted between two and nine times. The chain combines TRBV11-2 with TRBJ2-6, with TRBD1 matching 7 bases. The CDR3 is 17 residues long. The germline V gene encodes CDR1 SGHAT and CDR2 FQNNGV. J gave up 2 bases and V 1 base, and 5 bases lay outside the gene matches. The DNA of the CDR3 is TGTGCCAGCAGCTTAGCAGGGGGAAACACTGGGGCCAACGTCCTGACTTTC. Its protein is CASSLAGGNTGANVLTF.

This clonotype was counted only a few times. The rearrangement uses TRBV6-1 and TRBJ1-3, with D possibly matching TRBD1 (6 bases). CDR1 is MNHNS and CDR2 is SASEGT in the germline V gene. The CDR3 loop spans 14 amino acids. Trimming cost V 6 bases and J 4 bases, with 13 bases left between them. For the CDR3, the DNA is TGTGCCAGCAGGTCCACAGGGAGCGGAAACACCATATATTTT. Translated, it gives CASRSTGSGNTIYF.

The V gene is TRBV20-1, the J gene TRBJ1-1; TRBD1 matches at 7 bases. CDR3 size: 16 residues. The V gene end was trimmed by 2 bases and the J gene end by 3 bases; junction bases not matched to a gene: 12. Germline loops: CDR1 DFQATT, CDR2 SNEGSKA (reference sequence). Written as DNA, the CDR3 is TGCAGTGCTAGACTGAGACAGGGTTGGTTTGACACTGAAGCTTTCTTT. Its translation is CSARLRQGWFDTEAFF.

Only a few counts were recorded for this clonotype. The genes are TRBV7-2 and TRBJ2-2; D not resolved. In germline, CDR1 is SGHTA, CDR2 FQGNSA. CDR3 length equals 14 residues. Trimming left V 2 bases short and J 6 bases short, with 10 bases between. The CDR3, as DNA: TGTGCCAGCAGCTTAACACCGGAGCCCGGGGAGCTGTTTTTT. It translates to CASSLTPEPGELFF.

This clonotype was seen a handful of times. This chain connects TRBV7-9 to TRBJ1-2; a possible D gene is TRBD1 (5 bases). The CDR3 has 13 amino acids. Germline V CDR1 and CDR2: SEHNR, FQNEAQ (reference sequence). V lost 5 bases to trimming and J lost 5 bases, with 12 bases between them. The CDR3 spells CASSESGRYGYTF. The CDR3 DNA follows: TGTGCCAGCAGCGAGTCAGGGCGGTATGGCTACACCTTC.

Many counts were recorded for this clonotype. The J gene is TRBJ2-7, the V gene TRBV10-3; 14 bases align to TRBD2. The CDR3 is made up of 15 amino acids. V lost 5 bases, J lost 6 bases, and 6 bases stayed unmatched. Germline CDR1 reads ENHRY; CDR2 reads SYGVKD. The CDR3 spells CAISLGTSGRSEQYF. The DNA of the CDR3 is TGTGCCATCAGTCTGGGGACTAGCGGGAGAAGCGAGCAGTACTTC.

In this sample, this clonotype turned up a few times. The CDR3 loop is CASSFVSPVDTIYF. The CDR3 DNA follows: TGTGCCAGCAGCTTTGTCAGCCCAGTGGACACCATATATTTT. The chain has TRBV5-6 and TRBJ1-3; D is uncertain. The CDR3 sequence is 14 residues long. Germline V gene sequence: CDR1 SGHDT, CDR2 YYEEEE. V lost 2 bases to trimming and J lost 8 bases, with 14 bases between them.

This chain connects TRBV19 to TRBJ2-1; 7 bases are a match to TRBD1. The CDR3 extends over 16 amino acids. CDR1 and CDR2 from the germline V gene are LNHDA and SQIVND (reference sequence). With 3 bases clipped from V and 8 bases from J, the junction kept 13 bases outside the gene matches. This CDR3 reads CASSIGPDRVRDEQFF. The CDR3 coding sequence is TGTGCCAGTAGTATTGGCCCCGACAGGGTCAGAGATGAGCAGTTCTTC.